This T cell receptor beta chain was recorded in a study of cytomegalovirus exposure and HLA in healthy donors. Study results and limitations: In vitro assays verified that three CMV-associated chains recognized CMV antigens specifically. Earlier results showed most TCR beta V segments being productive about 87% or about 30% of the time.

This clone showed up just a few times. Its target is not known. PCR employed 60 Vbeta and 13 Jbeta primers. Produced via immunoSEQ multiplex PCR; TCRdb's table is partial and in-frame only. The table lists around 100,000 clones, 70% to 80% of them singletons. V was pared by 0 bases and J by 4 bases, with 4 bases of the junction left unmatched. The CDR3 sequence is 16 residues long. Germline loops: CDR1 LGHNA, CDR2 YNFKEQ. This TCR derives from a woman aged 40 to 50 in good health and CMV-seronegative. The genes are TRBV4-2 and TRBJ2-7, with TRBD1 identical over 12 bases. Sequenced sample: PBMCs. CDR3 DNA: TGTGCCAGCAGCCAAGAGGGACAGGGGGCTACTTACGAGCAGTACTTC. As protein: CASSQEGQGATYEQYF.